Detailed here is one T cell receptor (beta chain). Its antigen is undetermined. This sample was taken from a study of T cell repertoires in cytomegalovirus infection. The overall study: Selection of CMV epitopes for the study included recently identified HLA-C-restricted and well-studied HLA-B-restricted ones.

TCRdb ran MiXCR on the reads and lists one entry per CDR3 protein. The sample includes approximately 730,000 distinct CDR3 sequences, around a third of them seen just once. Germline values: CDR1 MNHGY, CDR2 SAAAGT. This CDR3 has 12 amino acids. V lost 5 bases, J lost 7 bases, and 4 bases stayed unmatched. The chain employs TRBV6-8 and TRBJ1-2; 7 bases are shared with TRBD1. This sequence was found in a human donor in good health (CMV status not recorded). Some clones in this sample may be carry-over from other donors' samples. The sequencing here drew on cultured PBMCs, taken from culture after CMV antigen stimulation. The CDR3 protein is CASSTGAGGYTF. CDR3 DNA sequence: TGTGCCAGCAGTACAGGGGCCGGTGGCTACACCTTC.